This TCR beta chain was profiled in a study of blood T cell repertoires in COVID-19. Turning to the study itself: Italy, Spain and the United States were the sources of the convalescent and acute COVID-19 samples. From T cells, B-cell-depleted T cells, or PBMCs came the material, which was cDNA or gDNA.

Germline lookup yields CDR1 SNHLY and CDR2 FYNNEI. Trimming removed 10 bases from V and 1 base from J; junction bases left unmatched: 2. The CDR3 sequence is 12 residues long. This clone was counted a few times. In the source study's methods: Cell counts per sample came from amplifying reference gene primers. Some clones are missing from TCRdb's copy, which holds only in-frame ones; the method was immunoSEQ multiplex PCR. The V and J calls and clone size were taken over from that table, and D and trimming were inferred from the DNA. The sample lists about 440,000 clones; around 89% were seen once. The sequenced sample was peripheral blood. The clonotype originates from a woman in her twenties or thirties with acute or convalescent COVID-19. This chain connects TRBV2 to TRBJ2-3; 7 nucleotides line up with TRBD1. In DNA form, the CDR3 reads TGTGCCAACGGACAGGGCACAGATACGCAGTATTTT. Its translation: CANGQGTDTQYF.